The 27 T cell receptor beta chains below come from one sample, sequenced in a study of blood T cells in healthy people across ages. A second PCR of 7 to 11 cycles used a sample-barcoded 5' primer and a J-beta primer mix. TCRdb reprocessed the 5' RACE reads with MiXCR, giving one entry per CDR3 protein. The sample lists about 640,000 distinct CDR3 sequences; under 70% were seen once. Sequencing was carried out using blood. Receptors originate from a man between 60 and 75 years old in good health.

The chain has TRBV10-3 and TRBJ1-3, with D tentatively TRBD1 (5 bases). Trimming removed 10 bases from V and 2 bases from J, with 18 bases in between. This CDR3 spans 15 amino acids. Germline V CDR1 and CDR2: ENHRY, SYGVKD. The CDR3 protein is CATGERGGTGNTIYF. In DNA, the CDR3 is TGTGCCACCGGAGAACGGGGGGGTACTGGAAACACCATATATTTT.

This clonotype was seen a few times. The chain combines TRBV27 with TRBJ1-2, with D maybe TRBD1 (5 bases). The CDR3 has 14 residues. Germline assignment: CDR1 MNHEY and CDR2 SMNVEV (reference sequence). Trimming shortened V by 0 bases and J by 7 bases, and 12 bases separated the two germline ends. DNA for the CDR3: TGTGCCAGCAGTTTATCGCCCTGGGGGTTTGGCTACACCTTC. Translating gives CASSLSPWGFGYTF.

This rearrangement joins TRBV11-2 to TRBJ2-5; the D is unclear. The CDR3 has 14 residues. In germline, CDR1 is SGHAT, CDR2 FQNNGV. Trimming left V 1 base short and J 4 bases short, with 10 bases between. The CDR3 loop is CASSLGMVAETQYF. In DNA, the CDR3 is TGTGCCAGCAGCTTAGGGATGGTCGCAGAGACCCAGTACTTC.

This clonotype occurred a few times. The chain is built from TRBV5-5 and TRBJ2-6; D uncertain. There are 15 residues in the CDR3. The germline CDR1 and CDR2 sequences are SGHKS and YYEKEE (reference sequence). Trimming took off 4 bases at V and 0 bases at J, with 8 bases between the two ends. The CDR3 DNA is TGTGCCAGCAGCCCTGGGTACTCTGGGGCCAACGTCCTGACTTTC. Protein sequence: CASSPGYSGANVLTF.

The V and J genes are TRBV6-6 and TRBJ1-1; D not certain. Germline loops: CDR1 MNHNY, CDR2 SVGAGI (reference sequence). The CDR3 runs 11 residues. Trimming pared 5 bases from V and 6 bases from J, leaving 7 bases between. This CDR3 is CASSHSAEAFF. Here the CDR3 DNA reads TGTGCCAGCAGTCACAGCGCTGAAGCTTTCTTT.

The rearrangement joins TRBV5-1 to TRBJ2-5; D is uncertain. The ends were cut back, 0 bases at V and 0 bases at J, with 6 bases in the middle. Germline V gene data show CDR1 as SGHRS and CDR2 as YFSETQ. The CDR3 has 14 amino acids. CDR3 amino acids: CASSLESYQETQYF. The DNA of the CDR3 is TGCGCCAGCAGCTTGGAATCGTACCAAGAGACCCAGTACTTC.

This clonotype turned up a few times. CDR3 protein: CASSFGLAGGLQETQYF. The CDR3 DNA reads as TGCGCCAGCAGCTTCGGGCTAGCGGGGGGTCTCCAAGAGACCCAGTACTTC. The V call is TRBV5-1, the J call TRBJ2-5, with 11 bases aligning to TRBD2. There are 17 residues in the CDR3. Trimming removed 2 bases from V and 1 base from J; junction bases left unmatched: 7. From germline, CDR1 is SGHRS and CDR2 YFSETQ. The full variable domain, in which reference TRBV5-1 and TRBJ2-5 provide the parts outside the CDR3, is KAGVTQTPRYLIKTRGQQVTLSCSPISGHRSVSWYQQTPGQGLQFLFEYFSETQRNKGNFPGRFSGRQFSNSRSEMNVSTLELGDSALYLCASSFGLAGGLQETQYFGPGTRLLVL.

This chain joins TRBV21-1 and TRBJ2-3. TRBV21-1 is a listed pseudogene. The CDR3 consists of 15 residues. For the CDR3, the DNA is TGTGCCAGCAGCACGGAACGGTCCGACACAGATACGCAGTATTTT. Its translation: CASSTERSDTDTQYF.

This chain joins TRBV4-2 and TRBJ1-2; D ambiguous. Germline V gene lookup returns CDR1 LGHNA and CDR2 YNFKEQ. V lost 1 base and J lost 3, with 9 bases in between. The CDR3 totals 14 residues. CDR3 nucleotides: TGTGCCAGCAGCCAAGTTCGTGTGGACTATGGCTACACCTTC. Translation gives CASSQVRVDYGYTF.

This chain links TRBV6-5 with TRBJ2-5; D perhaps matches TRBD1 (5 bases). The CDR3 is made up of 15 amino acids. With 7 bases removed from V and 1 base from J, the gap between germline ends came to 16 bases. Germline assignment: CDR1 MNHEY and CDR2 SVGAGI. CDR3 in DNA: TGTGCCAGCACGTCAACAGGAGATTGCCAAGAGACCCAGTACTTC. This translates into CASTSTGDCQETQYF.

This clonotype appeared a single time. One end of the junction varies from germline; a read error may be responsible. The chain employs TRBV12-3 or TRBV12-4 and TRBJ1-4, with a possible D match to TRBD1 (5 bases). The CDR3 contains 15 residues. The CDR3 coding sequence is TGTGCCGGCAGTAGAATGGGGGTTGGCGGAGAAAAACTGTTTTTT. The encoded protein is CAGSRMGVGGEKLFF.

DNA for the CDR3: TGTGCCATCAGCCCCGAGGGCTCCTACGAGCAGTACTTC. Amino acid sequence: CAISPEGSYEQYF. The chain carries TRBV10-3 and TRBJ2-7, with a weak D call TRBD2 (5 bases). Germline CDR1 and CDR2: ENHRY and SYGVKD. The V and J ends lost 6 bases and 0 bases respectively, with 9 bases between them. CDR3 length: 13 amino acids.

As concerns this clonotype: Germline and junction disagree at one end, which may indicate a read error. The J gene is TRBJ2-1, the V gene TRBV7-8; D call uncertain. CDR1 is SGHVS and CDR2 is FQNEAQ in the germline V gene. The CDR3 is 15 amino acids. CDR3 nucleotides: TGTGCCAGCAGCAAGGGCCTGCAGCGTCACAATGAGCAGATCTTC. It encodes CASSKGLQRHNEQIF.

The chain combines TRBV5-1 with TRBJ2-4; 8 bases align to TRBD1. The CDR3 is 14 residues long. CDR1 SGHRS and CDR2 YFSETQ come from the germline V gene. With 4 bases clipped from V and 7 bases from J, the junction kept 7 bases outside the gene matches. CDR3 nucleotide sequence: TGCGCCAGCAGCGCACGACAGGGGAGCAACATTCAGTACTTC. Protein sequence: CASSARQGSNIQYF.

This clonotype was recorded a few times. The V call is TRBV20-1, the J call TRBJ1-2, with 8 bases that match TRBD1. Per germline, CDR1 DFQATT and CDR2 SNEGSKA (reference sequence). V lost 1 base to trimming and J lost 3 bases; unmatched junction nucleotides: 4. This CDR3 has 14 residues. The CDR3 DNA follows: TGCAGTGCTAGAGGCATGACAGGGGACTATGGCTACACCTTC. Its translation: CSARGMTGDYGYTF.

Regarding this clonotype: Germline and junction disagree at one end, which may indicate a read error. The V call is TRBV4-2, the J call TRBJ1-2, with D tentatively TRBD1 (6 bases). Per the germline V gene, CDR1 is LGHNA and CDR2 is YNFKEQ. The CDR3 consists of 16 residues. CDR3 loop: CACSQDKGEQTYGYTF. CDR3 coding DNA: TGTGCCTGCAGCCAAGACAAGGGGGAACAGACCTATGGCTACACCTTC.

The genes are TRBV18 and TRBJ2-1; D remains ambiguous. The V end lost 1 base, the J end lost 9 bases, and 13 bases lay between the germline ends. This CDR3 has 14 amino acids. CDR1 and CDR2 (germline): KGHSH, LQKENI. The CDR3 DNA sequence: TGTGCCAGCTCACCACTTGTTAGCACTTCTGAGCAGTTCTTC. Amino acids: CASSPLVSTSEQFF.

V and J are TRBV10-3 and TRBJ2-5; D is uncertain. The V and J ends lost 0 bases and 7 bases respectively, with 3 bases between them. From germline, CDR1 is ENHRY and CDR2 SYGVKD. The CDR3 runs to 11 residues. For the CDR3, the DNA is TGTGCCATCAGTGAGTCGGGGACCCAGTACTTC. Protein product: CAISESGTQYF.

The chain employs TRBV6-5 and TRBJ1-1; D unresolved. The length of the CDR3 is 15 residues. The ends were cut back, 0 bases at V and 0 bases at J, with 8 bases in the middle. Germline V CDR1 and CDR2: MNHEY, SVGAGI. The CDR3 coding sequence is TGTGCCAGCAGTTACTCAGCAGGAGTGAACACTGAAGCTTTCTTT. Protein: CASSYSAGVNTEAFF.

V and J are TRBV28 and TRBJ1-4; D remains unclear. The germline gives CDR1 MDHEN, CDR2 SYDVKM. This CDR3 region has 14 residues. The V and J ends lost 7 bases and 0 bases respectively, with 9 bases between them. The chain's CDR3 is CASNGPATNEKLFF. CDR3 sequence (DNA): TGTGCCAGCAACGGGCCCGCAACTAATGAAAAACTGTTTTTT.

This clonotype was detected only a few times. V is TRBV7-2 and J is TRBJ2-2; D remains ambiguous. There are 15 residues in the CDR3. Between the trimmed V and J ends, which lost 3 bases and 0 bases, there was a span of 8 bases. Looked up from germline, CDR1 is SGHTA and CDR2 is FQGNSA. The CDR3 here is CASSFLRTNTGELFF. CDR3 in DNA: TGTGCCAGCAGCTTCTTGAGGACGAACACCGGGGAGCTGTTTTTT.

V is TRBV12-3 or TRBV12-4 and J is TRBJ2-7, with D tentatively TRBD2 (6 bases). Trimming shortened V by 6 bases and J by 4 bases, and 10 bases separated the two germline ends. This CDR3 contains 12 residues. As DNA, the CDR3 is TGTGCCAGCAGCGACGCGGGGTACGAGCAGTACTTC. Protein sequence: CASSDAGYEQYF.

The V call is TRBV5-6, the J call TRBJ2-3; D gene unclear. The CDR3 sequence is 14 residues long. Trimming removed 2 bases at V and 5 bases at J, with 12 bases between. The germline CDR1 and CDR2 sequences are SGHDT and YYEEEE. CDR3 in DNA: TGTGCCAGCAGCTTTGAGTTGGGTGTAGATACGCAGTATTTT. Translating gives CASSFELGVDTQYF.

V usage is TRBV3-1 and J usage is TRBJ2-7; a possible D gene is TRBD1 (6 bases). Trimming stripped 7 bases from V and 3 bases from J, with 13 bases between. Germline V lookup: CDR1 LGHDT, CDR2 YNNKEL (reference sequence). The CDR3 loop spans 13 amino acids. The chain's CDR3 is CASTRAGVYEQYF. The CDR3 DNA reads TGTGCCAGCACCCGGGCAGGGGTCTACGAGCAGTACTTC.

This clonotype was recorded at least ten times. The chain is built from TRBV29-1 and TRBJ2-1; D unresolved. Germline CDR1 and CDR2: SQVTM and ANQGSEA. V was shortened by 6 bases and J by 0 bases, with 3 bases between the two germline ends. This CDR3 comprises 11 residues. CDR3 in DNA: TGCAGCGTACGCTCCTACAATGAGCAGTTCTTC. Its translation is CSVRSYNEQFF.

This chain links TRBV7-9 with TRBJ2-1, with TRBD2 matching 9 bases. The germline V gene has CDR1 SEHNR and CDR2 FQNEAQ (reference sequence). The ends lost 3 bases at V and 9 bases at J; junction bases unmatched: 6. The CDR3 contains 14 residues. The CDR3 DNA is TGTGCCAGCAGCTTTGCGGGGGGGCCGGGTGAGCAGTTCTTC. Amino acids: CASSFAGGPGEQFF.

This CDR3 reads CASSLDRVSSPLHF. CDR3 in DNA: TGTGCCAGCAGTTTAGACAGGGTGAGTTCACCCCTCCACTTT. V and J are TRBV12-3 or TRBV12-4 and TRBJ1-6, with D tentatively TRBD1 (6 bases). Deletions cut 1 base from V and 9 bases from J, with 10 bases between. This CDR3 contains 14 residues.